The present TCR beta chain was sequenced within a study of shared clonotypes between healthy human individuals. Study overall: A couple of women and a few men aged 18 to 49 served as donors.

Approximately 87 million PBMCs went into genomic DNA for unsorted samples. The J segment lost 4 bases and the V segment lost 8 bases, leaving 7 bases of the junction unmatched. This CDR3 is 14 amino acids long. Germline assignment: CDR1 GTSNPN and CDR2 SVGIG (reference sequence). Libraries were prepared by immunoSEQ multiplex PCR; TCRdb keeps only in-frame clonotypes and omits some of them. The sample yields about half a million clones, 78% seen once. The source of this sequence is a woman aged 40 to 50 in good health. Some clones in this sample may be carry-over from other donors' samples. Specimen: PBMCs. The gene calls are TRBV30 and TRBJ2-5; 13 bases align to TRBD2. CDR3 in DNA: TGTGCCCGTAGGACTAGCGGGAGTACAGAGACCCAGTACTTC. It translates to CARRTSGSTETQYF.